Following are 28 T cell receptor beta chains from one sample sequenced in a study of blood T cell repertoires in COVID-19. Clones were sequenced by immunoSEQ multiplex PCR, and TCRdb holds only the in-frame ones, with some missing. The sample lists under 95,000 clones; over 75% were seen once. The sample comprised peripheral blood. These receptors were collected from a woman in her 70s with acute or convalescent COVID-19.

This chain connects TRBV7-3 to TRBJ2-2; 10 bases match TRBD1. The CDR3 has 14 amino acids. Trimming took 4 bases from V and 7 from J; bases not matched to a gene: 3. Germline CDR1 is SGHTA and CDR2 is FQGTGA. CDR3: CASSSGTGDGELFF. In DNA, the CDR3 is TGTGCCAGCAGCTCCGGGACAGGGGACGGGGAGCTGTTTTTT.

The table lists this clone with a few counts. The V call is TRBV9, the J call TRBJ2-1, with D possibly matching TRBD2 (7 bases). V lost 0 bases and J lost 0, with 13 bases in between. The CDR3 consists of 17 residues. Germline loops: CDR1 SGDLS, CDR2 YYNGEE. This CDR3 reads CASSVVGGPSSYNEQFF. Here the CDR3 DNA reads TGTGCCAGCAGCGTAGTCGGGGGGCCTAGCTCCTACAATGAGCAGTTCTTC.

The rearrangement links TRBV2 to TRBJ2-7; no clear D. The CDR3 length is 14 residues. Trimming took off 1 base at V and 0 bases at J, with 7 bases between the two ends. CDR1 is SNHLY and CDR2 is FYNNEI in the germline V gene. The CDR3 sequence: CASSEDESSYEQYF. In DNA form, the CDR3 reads TGTGCCAGCAGTGAAGACGAGAGCTCCTACGAGCAGTACTTC.

The DNA for the CDR3 is TGTGCCAGCAGTCCCGGAGACAGGGGAGCCGGGGAGCTGTTTTTT. Translated: CASSPGDRGAGELFF. The rearrangement uses TRBV28 and TRBJ2-2, with 8 positions matching TRBD1. V dropped 5 bases and J dropped 6; count of bases not matched to a gene: 8. The CDR3 extends over 15 amino acids. Germline CDR1 MDHEN, CDR2 SYDVKM.

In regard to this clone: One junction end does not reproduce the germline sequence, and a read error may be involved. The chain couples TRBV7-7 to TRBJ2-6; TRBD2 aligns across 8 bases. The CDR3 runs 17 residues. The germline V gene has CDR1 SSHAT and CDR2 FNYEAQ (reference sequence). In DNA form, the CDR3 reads TGTGCTAGCAGCTCCGGGACTAGTGTCTCTGGGGCCAACGTCCTGACTTTC. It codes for CASSSGTSVSGANVLTF.

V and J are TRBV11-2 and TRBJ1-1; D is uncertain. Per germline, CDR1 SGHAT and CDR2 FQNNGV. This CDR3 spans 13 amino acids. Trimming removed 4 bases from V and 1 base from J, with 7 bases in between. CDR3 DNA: TGTGCCAGCAGCTCTCAGGCGAACACTGAAGCTTTCTTT. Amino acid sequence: CASSSQANTEAFF. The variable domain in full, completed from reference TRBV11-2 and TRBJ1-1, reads EAGVAQSPRYKIIEKRQSVAFWCNPISGHATLYWYQQILGQGPKLLIQFQNNGVVDDSQLPKDRFSAERLKGVDSTLKIQPAKLEDSAVYLCASSSQANTEAFFGQGTRLTVV.

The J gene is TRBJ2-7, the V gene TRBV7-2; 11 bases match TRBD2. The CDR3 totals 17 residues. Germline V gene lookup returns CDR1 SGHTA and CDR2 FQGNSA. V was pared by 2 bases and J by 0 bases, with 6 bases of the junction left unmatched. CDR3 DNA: TGTGCCAGCAGCTTACAACTTAGCGGGGGGGCCTCCTACGAGCAGTACTTC. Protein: CASSLQLSGGASYEQYF.

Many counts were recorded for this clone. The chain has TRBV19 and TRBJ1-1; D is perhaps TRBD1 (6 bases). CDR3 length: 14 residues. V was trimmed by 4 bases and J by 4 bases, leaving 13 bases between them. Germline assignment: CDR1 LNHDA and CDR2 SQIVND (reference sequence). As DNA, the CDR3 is TGTGCCAGTAGTACTCTCGGGGGGCTCACTGAAGCTTTCTTT. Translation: CASSTLGGLTEAFF.

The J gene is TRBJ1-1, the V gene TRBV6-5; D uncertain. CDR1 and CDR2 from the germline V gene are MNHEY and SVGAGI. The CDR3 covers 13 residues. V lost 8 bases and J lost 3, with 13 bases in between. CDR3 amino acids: CASGRDGDTEAFF. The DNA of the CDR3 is TGTGCCAGCGGAAGAGACGGAGACACTGAAGCTTTCTTT.

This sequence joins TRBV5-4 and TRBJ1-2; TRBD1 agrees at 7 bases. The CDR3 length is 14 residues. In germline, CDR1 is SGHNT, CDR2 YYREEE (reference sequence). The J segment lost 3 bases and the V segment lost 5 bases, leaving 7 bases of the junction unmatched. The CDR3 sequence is CASRQRQGDYGYTF. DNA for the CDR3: TGTGCCAGCAGACAAAGACAGGGTGACTATGGCTACACCTTC.

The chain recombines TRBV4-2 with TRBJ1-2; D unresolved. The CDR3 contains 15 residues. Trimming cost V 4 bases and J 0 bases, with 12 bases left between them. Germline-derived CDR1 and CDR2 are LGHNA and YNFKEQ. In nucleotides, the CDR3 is TGTGCCAGCAGCCCCCCGGGAAACCCTAACTATGGCTACACCTTC. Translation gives CASSPPGNPNYGYTF.

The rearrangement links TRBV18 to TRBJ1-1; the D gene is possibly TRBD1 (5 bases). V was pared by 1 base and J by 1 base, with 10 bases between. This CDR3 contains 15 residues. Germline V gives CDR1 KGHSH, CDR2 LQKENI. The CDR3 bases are TGTGCCAGCTCACCACAGCTCAGGGAGAACACTGAAGCTTTCTTT. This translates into CASSPQLRENTEAFF. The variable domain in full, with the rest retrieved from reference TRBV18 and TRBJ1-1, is NAGVMQNPRHLVRRRGQEARLRCSPMKGHSHVYWYRQLPEEGLKFMVYLQKENIIDESGMPKERFSAEFPKEGPSILRIQQVVRGDSAAYFCASSPQLRENTEAFFGQGTRLTVV.

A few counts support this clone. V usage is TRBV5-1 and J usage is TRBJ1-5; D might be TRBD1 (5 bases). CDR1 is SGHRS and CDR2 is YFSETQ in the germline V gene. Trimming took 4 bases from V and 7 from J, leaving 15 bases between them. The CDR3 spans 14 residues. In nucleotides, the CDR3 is TGCGCCAGCAGCCGGTTCGCCGGGGGGCAGCCCCAGCATTTT. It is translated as CASSRFAGGQPQHF.

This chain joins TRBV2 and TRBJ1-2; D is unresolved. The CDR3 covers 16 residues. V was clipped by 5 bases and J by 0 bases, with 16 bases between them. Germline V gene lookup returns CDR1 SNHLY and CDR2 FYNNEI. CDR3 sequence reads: CASSPRTGIANYGYTF. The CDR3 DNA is TGTGCCAGCAGTCCCCGAACCGGTATTGCTAACTATGGCTACACCTTC.

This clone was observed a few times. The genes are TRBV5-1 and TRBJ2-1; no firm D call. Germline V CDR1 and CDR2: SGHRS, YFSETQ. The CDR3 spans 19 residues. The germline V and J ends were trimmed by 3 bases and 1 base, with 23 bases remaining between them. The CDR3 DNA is TGCGCCAGCAGCTCCCAGTCCCCCGCTCCGGGTTTTTCCTACAATGAGCAGTTCTTC. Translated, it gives CASSSQSPAPGFSYNEQFF.

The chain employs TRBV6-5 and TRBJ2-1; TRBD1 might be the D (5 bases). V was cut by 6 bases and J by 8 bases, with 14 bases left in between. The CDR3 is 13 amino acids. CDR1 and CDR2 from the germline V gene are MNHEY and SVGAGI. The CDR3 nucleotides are TGTGCCAGCAGGAAGGGGCTCGGCGATGAGCAGTTCTTC. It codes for CASRKGLGDEQFF.

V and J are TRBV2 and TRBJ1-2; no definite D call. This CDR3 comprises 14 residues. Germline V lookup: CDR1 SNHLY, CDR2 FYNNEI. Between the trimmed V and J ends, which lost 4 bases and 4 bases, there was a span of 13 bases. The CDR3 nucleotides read TGTGCCAGCAGTGGAGGGTTAACCTCCTATGGCTACACCTTC. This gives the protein CASSGGLTSYGYTF.

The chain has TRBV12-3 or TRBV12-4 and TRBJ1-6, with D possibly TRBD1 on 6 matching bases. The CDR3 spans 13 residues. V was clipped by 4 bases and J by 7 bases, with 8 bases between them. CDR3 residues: CASSSGENSPLHF. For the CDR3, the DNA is TGTGCCAGCAGTTCAGGGGAGAATTCACCCCTCCACTTT.

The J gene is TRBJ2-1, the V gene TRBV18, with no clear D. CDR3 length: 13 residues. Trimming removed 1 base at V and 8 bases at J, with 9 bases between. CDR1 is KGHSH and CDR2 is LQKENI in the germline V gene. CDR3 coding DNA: TGTGCCAGCTCACCACAGGAGAGAGATGAGCAGTTCTTC. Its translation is CASSPQERDEQFF.

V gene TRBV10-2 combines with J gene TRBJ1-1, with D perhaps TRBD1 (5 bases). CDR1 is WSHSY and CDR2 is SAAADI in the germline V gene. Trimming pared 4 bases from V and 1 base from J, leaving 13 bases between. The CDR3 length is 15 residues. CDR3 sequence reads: CASSVFGARNTEAFF. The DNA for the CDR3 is TGCGCCAGCAGTGTCTTTGGGGCTCGGAACACTGAAGCTTTCTTT.

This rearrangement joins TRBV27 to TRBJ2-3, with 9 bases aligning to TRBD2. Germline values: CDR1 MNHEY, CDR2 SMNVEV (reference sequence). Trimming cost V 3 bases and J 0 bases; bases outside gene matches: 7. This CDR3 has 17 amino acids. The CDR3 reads CASSFSKRGASTDTQYF. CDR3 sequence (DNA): TGTGCCAGCAGTTTTTCTAAGCGGGGGGCGAGCACAGATACGCAGTATTTT.

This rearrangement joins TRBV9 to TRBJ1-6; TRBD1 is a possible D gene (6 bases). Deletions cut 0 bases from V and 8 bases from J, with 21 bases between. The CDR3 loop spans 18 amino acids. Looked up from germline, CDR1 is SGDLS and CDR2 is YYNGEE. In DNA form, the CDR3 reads TGTGCCAGCAGCGTAGGCGGGGGCTGGAGTGGGCTGCATTCACCCCTCCACTTT. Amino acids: CASSVGGGWSGLHSPLHF. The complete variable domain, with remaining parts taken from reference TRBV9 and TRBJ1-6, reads DSGVTQTPKHLITATGQRVTLRCSPRSGDLSVYWYQQSLDQGLQFLIQYYNGEERAKGNILERFSAQQFPDLHSELNLSSLELGDSALYFCASSVGGGWSGLHSPLHFGNGTRLTVT.

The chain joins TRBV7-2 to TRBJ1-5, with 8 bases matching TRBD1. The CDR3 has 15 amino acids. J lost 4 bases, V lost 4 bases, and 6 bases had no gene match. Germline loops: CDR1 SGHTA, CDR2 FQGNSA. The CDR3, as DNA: TGTGCCAGCAGCTCTATCCAGGGGGCAAATCAGCCCCAGCATTTT. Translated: CASSSIQGANQPQHF.

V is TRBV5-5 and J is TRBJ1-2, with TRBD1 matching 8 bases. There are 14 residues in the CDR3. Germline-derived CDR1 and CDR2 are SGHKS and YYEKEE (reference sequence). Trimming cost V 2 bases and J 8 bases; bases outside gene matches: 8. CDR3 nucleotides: TGTGCCAGCAGCTTCGACAGGGGATCTCTGGGCTACACCTTC. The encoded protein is CASSFDRGSLGYTF. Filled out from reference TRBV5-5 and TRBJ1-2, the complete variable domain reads DAGVTQSPTHLIKTRGQQVTLRCSPISGHKSVSWYQQVLGQGPQFIFQYYEKEERGRGNFPDRFSARQFPNYSSELNVNALLLGDSALYLCASSFDRGSLGYTFGSGTRLTVV.

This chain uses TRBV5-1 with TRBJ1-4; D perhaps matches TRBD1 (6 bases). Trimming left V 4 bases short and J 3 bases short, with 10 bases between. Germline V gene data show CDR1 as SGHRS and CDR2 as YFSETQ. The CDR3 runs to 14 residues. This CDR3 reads CASSQGGANEKLFF. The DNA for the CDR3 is TGCGCCAGCAGCCAAGGGGGGGCTAATGAAAAACTGTTTTTT.

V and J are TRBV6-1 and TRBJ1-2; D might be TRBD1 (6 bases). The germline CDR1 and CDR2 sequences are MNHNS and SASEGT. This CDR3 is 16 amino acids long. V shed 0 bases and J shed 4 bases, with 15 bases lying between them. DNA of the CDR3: TGTGCCAGCAGTGAAGCGCTTCCAGGGGCTGGCTATGGCTACACCTTC. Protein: CASSEALPGAGYGYTF.

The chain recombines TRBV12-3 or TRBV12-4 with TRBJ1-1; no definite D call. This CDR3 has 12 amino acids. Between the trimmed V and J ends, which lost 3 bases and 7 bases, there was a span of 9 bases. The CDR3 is CASSFPRNEAFF. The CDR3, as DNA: TGTGCCAGCAGTTTCCCCAGAAATGAAGCTTTCTTT.

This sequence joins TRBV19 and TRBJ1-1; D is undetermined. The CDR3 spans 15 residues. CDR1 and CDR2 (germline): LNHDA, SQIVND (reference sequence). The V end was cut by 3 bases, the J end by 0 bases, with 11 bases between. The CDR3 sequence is CASSMLWGVNTEAFF. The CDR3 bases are TGTGCCAGTAGTATGCTCTGGGGAGTGAACACTGAAGCTTTCTTT.